Presented here are 20 T cell receptor beta chains from one specimen sequenced in a study of T-cell memory formation after mild COVID-19. One entry per CDR3 protein, called by TCRdb with MiXCR from the 5' RACE reads. The sample records just over 350,000 distinct CDR3 sequences, approximately 15% being singletons. The material sequenced was PBMCs or a T cell subset sorted from them (not recorded which). These receptors were collected from a man aged 18 to 30 who had mild COVID-19 (a few samples of this study predate the infection). Cell type and time point are not known.

The CDR3 reads CSVGSGAGGPGTQYF. The DNA for the CDR3 is TGCAGCGTGGGATCTGGAGCGGGGGGGCCTGGGACCCAGTACTTC. This chain joins TRBV29-1 and TRBJ2-5; TRBD2 agrees at 10 bases. Losses at the gene ends were 6 bases for V and 7 bases for J; bases not matched to a gene: 14. Per the germline V gene, CDR1 is SQVTM and CDR2 is ANQGSEA. The CDR3 totals 15 residues.

The chain is built from TRBV28 and TRBJ1-6, with D possibly TRBD1 on 5 matching bases. Trimming pared 3 bases from V and 7 bases from J, leaving 13 bases between. CDR1 and CDR2 from the germline V gene are MDHEN and SYDVKM. This CDR3 contains 15 residues. The CDR3, as DNA: TGTGCCAGCAGTTTTAGCGGGGGACTAAATTCACCCCTCCACTTT. Residues: CASSFSGGLNSPLHF.

V is TRBV2 and J is TRBJ1-4; perhaps TRBD1 as D (5 bases). The CDR3 has 16 amino acids. Germline assignment: CDR1 SNHLY and CDR2 FYNNEI. Trimming took 8 bases from V and 0 from J, leaving 16 bases between them. The DNA for the CDR3 is TGTGCCAGCCAATCGGGGAAAGGGGCAACTAATGAAAAACTGTTTTTT. It specifies CASQSGKGATNEKLFF.

This clonotype was counted between two and nine times. This chain links TRBV7-2 with TRBJ1-3, with no clear D. V dropped 5 bases and J dropped 0 bases, with 11 bases sitting between them. This CDR3 has 15 amino acids. Germline assignment: CDR1 SGHTA and CDR2 FQGNSA. The CDR3 coding sequence is TGTGCCAGCAGCCAGCAGGTTGGCTCTGGAAACACCATATATTTT. This translates into CASSQQVGSGNTIYF.

The V call is TRBV6-5, the J call TRBJ2-3; the D gene is possibly TRBD1 (5 bases). The CDR3 covers 15 residues. The V gene's germline CDR1 is MNHEY and CDR2 SVGAGI. Between the trimmed V and J ends, which lost 6 bases and 5 bases, there was a span of 18 bases. The chain's CDR3 is CASSAWQGVVDTQYF. Here the CDR3 DNA reads TGTGCCAGCAGCGCTTGGCAGGGTGTGGTAGATACGCAGTATTTT.

V is TRBV11-3 and J is TRBJ2-2; D is unresolved. From germline, CDR1 is SGHNT and CDR2 YENEEA. Trimming cost V 0 bases and J 6 bases, with 11 bases left between them. The CDR3 covers 15 residues. The CDR3 nucleotides are TGTGCCAGCAGCTTAGAAGCCAGCCGTTCCGGGGAGCTGTTTTTT. This gives the protein CASSLEASRSGELFF. Filled out from reference TRBV11-3 and TRBJ2-2, the complete variable domain reads EAGVVQSPRYKIIEKKQPVAFWCNPISGHNTLYWYLQNLGQGPELLIRYENEEAVDDSQLPKDRFSAERLKGVDSTLKIQPAELGDSAVYLCASSLEASRSGELFFGEGSRLTVL.

The J gene is TRBJ2-3, the V gene TRBV20-1, with a weak D call TRBD1 (6 bases). Germline V gives CDR1 DFQATT, CDR2 SNEGSKA (reference sequence). This CDR3 contains 14 residues. Trimming removed 6 bases from V and 0 bases from J, with 13 bases in between. The CDR3: CSASRGPSTDTQYF. The CDR3 coding sequence is TGCAGTGCGTCCAGGGGCCCTAGCACAGATACGCAGTATTTT.

The chain recombines TRBV6-2 or TRBV6-3 with TRBJ1-1; no reliable D call. With 5 bases removed from V and 10 bases from J, the gap between germline ends came to 14 bases. This CDR3 has 12 residues. Germline V gene lookup returns CDR1 MNHEY and CDR2 SVGEGT. CDR3 sequence (DNA): TGTGCCAGCAGTGATCCCGACGGCTTAGCTTTCTTT. It translates to CASSDPDGLAFF.

This clonotype came up a few times. The chain is built from TRBV7-8 and TRBJ1-4; TRBD1 aligns across 12 bases. The germline CDR1 and CDR2 sequences are SGHVS and FQNEAQ. This CDR3 contains 14 residues. The V segment lost 6 bases and the J segment 8 bases; nucleotides outside the gene matches: 4. The CDR3 spells CASRGQGAKEKLFF. The DNA for the CDR3 is TGTGCCAGCAGGGGACAGGGGGCGAAGGAAAAACTGTTTTTT.

CDR3 nucleotides: TGTGCCAGCAGCGTAGGAGGGCGGCGGGGGCCTAACACCGGGGAGCTGTTTTTT. The encoded protein is CASSVGGRRGPNTGELFF. The chain couples TRBV9 to TRBJ2-2; D is possibly TRBD2 (7 bases). Germline loops: CDR1 SGDLS, CDR2 YYNGEE. V lost 0 bases and J 2 bases, leaving 17 bases between the germline ends. The CDR3 totals 18 residues.

V usage is TRBV10-3 and J usage is TRBJ1-1, with 9 positions matching TRBD1. V was clipped by 6 bases and J by 1 base; unmatched bases: 6. This CDR3 region has 15 residues. From germline, CDR1 is ENHRY and CDR2 SYGVKD. This CDR3 reads CAISEPDRGNTEAFF. Here the CDR3 DNA reads TGTGCCATCAGCGAGCCGGACAGGGGGAACACTGAAGCTTTCTTT.

This clonotype has ten or more counts. The rearrangement links TRBV4-1 to TRBJ1-4, with D maybe TRBD1 (6 bases). The germline V gene encodes CDR1 MGHRA and CDR2 YSYEKL. V lost 4 bases and J lost 6, with 24 bases in between. The CDR3 covers 18 residues. The chain's CDR3 is CASSLSTPRQARDEKLFF. CDR3 coding DNA: TGCGCCAGCAGCCTCTCAACTCCGCGACAGGCTAGGGATGAAAAACTGTTTTTT.

The chain has TRBV7-9 and TRBJ1-6; D is unclear. CDR3 length equals 16 residues. V was cut by 6 bases and J by 1 base, with 13 bases left in between. Germline-derived CDR1 and CDR2 are SEHNR and FQNEAQ (reference sequence). The CDR3 loop reads CASSTGEGSYNSPLHF. CDR3 nucleotides: TGTGCCAGCAGTACCGGAGAGGGTTCCTATAATTCACCCCTCCACTTT. The full variable domain, rest sourced from reference TRBV7-9 and TRBJ1-6, is DTGVSQNPRHKITKRGQNVTFRCDPISEHNRLYWYRQTLGQGPEFLTYFQNEAQLEKSRLLSDRFSAERPKGSFSTLEIQRTEQGDSAMYLCASSTGEGSYNSPLHFGNGTRLTVT.

This clonotype was seen ten or more times. The chain has TRBV6-2 or TRBV6-3 and TRBJ2-3, with a possible D match to TRBD1 (7 bases). Germline CDR1 is MNHEY and CDR2 is SVGEGT. V lost 2 bases and J 4 bases, leaving 13 bases between the germline ends. The CDR3 length is 15 residues. As DNA, the CDR3 is TGTGCCAGCAGTTACACCCAGGGGGGTGCAGATACGCAGTATTTT. Its protein product is CASSYTQGGADTQYF.

This clonotype has just a few counts. The chain is built from TRBV5-1 and TRBJ1-2; the match to TRBD1 covers 8 bases. The V segment lost 0 bases and the J segment 6 bases; nucleotides outside the gene matches: 7. Germline lookup yields CDR1 SGHRS and CDR2 YFSETQ. The CDR3 runs 15 residues. CDR3 sequence (DNA): TGCGCCAGCAGCTTGGAGCAGGGGGCGGTGAATGGCTACACCTTC. This encodes CASSLEQGAVNGYTF.

This clonotype appeared a few times. The genes are TRBV7-9 and TRBJ1-2; D is unresolved. The germline V and J ends were trimmed by 5 bases and 8 bases, with 9 bases remaining between them. The CDR3 contains 11 residues. Germline CDR1 SEHNR, CDR2 FQNEAQ (reference sequence). Here the CDR3 DNA reads TGTGCCAGCAGCGGCGATCGGGGCTACACCTTC. Its translation is CASSGDRGYTF.

J is TRBJ2-5 and V is TRBV9; D call uncertain. V was shortened by 0 bases and J by 5 bases, with 11 bases between the two germline ends. In germline, CDR1 is SGDLS, CDR2 YYNGEE. The length of the CDR3 is 14 residues. CDR3 in amino acids: CASSVGSVGETQYF. The CDR3 nucleotides read TGTGCCAGCAGCGTAGGCAGCGTCGGCGAGACCCAGTACTTC.

The chain joins TRBV20-1 to TRBJ2-5; D perhaps matches TRBD1 (5 bases). The CDR3 has 13 residues. Trimming removed 0 bases from V and 4 bases from J, with 9 bases in between. Germline CDR1 DFQATT, CDR2 SNEGSKA (reference sequence). The CDR3 here is CSARDLGPETQYF. CDR3 sequence (DNA): TGCAGTGCTAGAGATTTGGGGCCAGAGACCCAGTACTTC.

The chain recombines TRBV4-3 with TRBJ1-1, with D unclear. Germline CDR1 is LGHNA and CDR2 is YSLEER. Trimming removed 0 bases at V and 1 base at J, with 6 bases between. This CDR3 is 14 amino acids long. The CDR3 nucleotides read TGCGCCAGCAGCCAAGATGGAGGGAACACTGAAGCTTTCTTT. Protein product: CASSQDGGNTEAFF.

This clonotype was seen only a few times. The chain has TRBV16 and TRBJ1-1, with D possibly being TRBD1 (5 bases). V gave up 3 bases and J gave up 5 bases, with 10 bases separating them. The germline CDR1 and CDR2 sequences are KGHSY and FQNENV. The CDR3 is made up of 13 amino acids. The CDR3 DNA is TGTGCCAGCAGCCACGGGGGGAGGACTGAAGCTTTCTTT. Translated, it gives CASSHGGRTEAFF.